Presented here are 32 T cell receptor beta chains from one specimen sequenced in a study of monozygotic twins with inflammatory bowel disease. TCRdb reprocessed the 5' RACE reads and keeps a single row for each CDR3 protein, giving no DNA. This sample's clone table lists some 330,000 distinct CDR3 sequences. Sample: blood. Source of these receptors: a human donor with ulcerative colitis or Crohn's disease, or a healthy co-twin of an affected twin (not recorded which).

The chain has TRBV7-3 and TRBJ2-2; TCRdb outputs TRBD1, but without DNA this stays unchecked. Germline CDR1 and CDR2: SGHTA and FQGTGA. This CDR3 has 15 amino acids. CDR3 residues: CSSSLRQGGTGELFF.

The CDR3 protein is CASSDGFFLGGYEQFF. This rearrangement joins TRBV2 to TRBJ2-1. Per germline, CDR1 SNHLY and CDR2 FYNNEI. CDR3 length: 16 residues.

The V call is TRBV4-2, the J call TRBJ2-7. Per the germline V gene, CDR1 is LGHNA and CDR2 is YNFKEQ. This CDR3 comprises 16 residues. The CDR3 sequence: CASSQNSLSLSGEQYF.

The rearrangement joins TRBV4-3 to TRBJ2-3; as DNA is missing, the TRBD2 call by TCRdb cannot be tested. Germline V CDR1 and CDR2: LGHNA, YSLEER. The CDR3 is 16 amino acids. CDR3 amino acids: CASSQDTSGGTDTQYF.

The rearrangement uses TRBV6-5 and TRBJ2-1. CDR3 length equals 18 residues. Germline values: CDR1 MNHEY, CDR2 SVGAGI. The CDR3 reads CASSYSAVWQAKYNEQFF.

The V call is TRBV18, the J call TRBJ2-1; TCRdb's D call of TRBD2 is untestable without DNA. The CDR3 runs to 14 residues. Germline CDR1 and CDR2: KGHSH and LQKENI. The CDR3 reads CASSWTSGYNEQFF.

The chain uses TRBV5-5 and TRBJ1-1; there is no DNA to check the TCRdb D call of TRBD1. The CDR3 is made up of 16 amino acids. Germline V gene sequence: CDR1 SGHKS, CDR2 YYEKEE (reference sequence). CDR3: CASSLVIGQKNTEAFF. Filled out from reference TRBV5-5 and TRBJ1-1, the complete variable domain reads DAGVTQSPTHLIKTRGQQVTLRCSPISGHKSVSWYQQVLGQGPQFIFQYYEKEERGRGNFPDRFSARQFPNYSSELNVNALLLGDSALYLCASSLVIGQKNTEAFFGQGTRLTVV.

The V call is TRBV7-6, the J call TRBJ1-5. The CDR3 contains 13 residues. Germline V gives CDR1 SGHVS, CDR2 FNYEAQ. CDR3 sequence reads: CASSTYSNQPQHF.

The rearrangement links TRBV7-7 to TRBJ2-7. The CDR3 contains 15 residues. Germline CDR1 is SSHAT and CDR2 is FNYEAQ (reference sequence). This CDR3 reads CASSSSTAKSAEQYF.

The chain employs TRBV24-1 and TRBJ2-2; the D call of TRBD1 rests on TCRdb alone, since no DNA is present to check it. This CDR3 region has 16 residues. Germline CDR1 KGHDR, CDR2 SFDVKD. CDR3 sequence: CATSGIRDRGPGELFF.

This rearrangement joins TRBV5-1 to TRBJ2-7; TCRdb indicates TRBD2, and absent DNA this call remains unverified. The length of the CDR3 is 17 residues. From germline, CDR1 is SGHRS and CDR2 YFSETQ. The CDR3 sequence: CASSKDRGSSGNYEQYF.

The chain employs TRBV10-3 and TRBJ2-2; the D gene TCRdb calls, TRBD1, cannot be checked with no DNA. The CDR3 spans 16 residues. Germline-derived CDR1 and CDR2 are ENHRY and SYGVKD. Here the CDR3 reads CAISGLGGANTGELFF.

The V and J genes are TRBV7-2 and TRBJ1-3; TCRdb proposes TRBD1, but this gene call is untestable without DNA. Germline lookup yields CDR1 SGHTA and CDR2 FQGNSA. The CDR3 sequence is 15 residues long. The CDR3 spells CASSSAGLSGNTIYF.

The rearrangement joins TRBV9 to TRBJ2-2; lacking DNA, the TRBD2 call made by TCRdb goes unchecked. The V gene's germline CDR1 is SGDLS and CDR2 YYNGEE. The CDR3 covers 19 residues. The chain's CDR3 is CASSVHGVGQGGATGELFF.

The CDR3 protein is CALTRDRGNEQFF. The rearrangement joins TRBV6-2 or TRBV6-3 to TRBJ2-1; lacking DNA, the TRBD1 call made by TCRdb goes unchecked. Germline lookup yields CDR1 MNHEY and CDR2 SVGEGT. The CDR3 runs to 13 residues.

The chain is built from TRBV7-2 and TRBJ2-7; TCRdb proposes TRBD1, but this gene call is untestable without DNA. This CDR3 spans 15 amino acids. Germline lookup yields CDR1 SGHTA and CDR2 FQGNSA. This CDR3 reads CASSLGARVFDEQYF.

The chain joins TRBV5-1 to TRBJ2-1; TCRdb designates TRBD1, a call that cannot be tested without DNA. Germline V lookup: CDR1 SGHRS, CDR2 YFSETQ. The CDR3 runs to 15 residues. CDR3 sequence: CASSLLSGAYNEQFF.

This chain joins TRBV24-1 and TRBJ2-5; the D gene TCRdb calls, TRBD1, cannot be checked with no DNA. CDR3 length: 15 residues. Germline values: CDR1 KGHDR, CDR2 SFDVKD. CDR3 amino acids: CATSDRDRASETQYF.

The chain employs TRBV18 and TRBJ2-2. CDR3 size: 15 residues. The germline CDR1 and CDR2 sequences are KGHSH and LQKENI. CDR3 protein: CASSPPVRNTGELFF.

J is TRBJ1-5 and V is TRBV4-2; TCRdb designates TRBD1, a call that cannot be tested without DNA. This CDR3 region has 22 residues. Germline V lookup: CDR1 LGHNA, CDR2 YNFKEQ. The CDR3 protein is CASSQEVWVAQGFVGGNQPQHF.

The chain links TRBV7-2 to TRBJ2-1; TCRdb proposes TRBD2, but this gene call is untestable without DNA. Germline loops: CDR1 SGHTA, CDR2 FQGNSA. The CDR3 is 16 amino acids. CDR3 in amino acids: CASSFSGRARYNEQFF.

The chain combines TRBV16 with TRBJ1-2. Per the germline V gene, CDR1 is KGHSY and CDR2 is FQNENV. CDR3 length: 13 residues. The CDR3 reads CASSQLRDYGYTF.

This chain links TRBV5-1 with TRBJ2-2; TCRdb outputs TRBD1, but without DNA this stays unchecked. The CDR3 runs to 15 residues. Germline loops: CDR1 SGHRS, CDR2 YFSETQ. CDR3 loop: CASSERTGDTGELFF. Based on the CDR3 plus reference TRBV5-1 and TRBJ2-2, the full variable domain is KAGVTQTPRYLIKTRGQQVTLSCSPISGHRSVSWYQQTPGQGLQFLFEYFSETQRNKGNFPGRFSGRQFSNSRSEMNVSTLELGDSALYLCASSERTGDTGELFFGEGSRLTVL.

The chain joins TRBV6-2 or TRBV6-3 to TRBJ1-2; the D call of TRBD1 rests on TCRdb alone, since no DNA is present to check it. The CDR3 loop spans 13 amino acids. CDR1 and CDR2 from the germline V gene are MNHEY and SVGEGT. The CDR3 here is CASRDREIYGYTF.

This rearrangement joins TRBV5-6 to TRBJ1-1; TCRdb's D call of TRBD1 is untestable without DNA. The germline CDR1 and CDR2 sequences are SGHDT and YYEEEE. This CDR3 contains 15 residues. The chain's CDR3 is CASTLMPGGGQRAFF.

The V gene is TRBV5-1, the J gene TRBJ1-1. Germline values: CDR1 SGHRS, CDR2 YFSETQ. The CDR3 extends over 15 amino acids. CDR3 protein: CASRFQGEANTEAFF.

The V call is TRBV2, the J call TRBJ2-7; TCRdb reports TRBD2, a call that lacks DNA to check it against. The CDR3 runs 14 residues. Germline V CDR1 and CDR2: SNHLY, FYNNEI. The CDR3 spells CAGTPSGSYDEQYF. The full variable domain, completed using reference TRBV2 and TRBJ2-7, is EPEVTQTPSHQVTQMGQEVILRCVPISNHLYFYWYRQILGQKVEFLVSFYNNEISEKSEIFDDQFSVERPDGSNFTLKIRSTKLEDSAMYFCAGTPSGSYDEQYFGPGTRLTVT.

V gene TRBV7-8 combines with J gene TRBJ2-4; as DNA is missing, the TRBD1 call by TCRdb cannot be tested. Per the germline V gene, CDR1 is SGHVS and CDR2 is FQNEAQ. The CDR3 length is 17 residues. The CDR3 region is CASSLPTGTLAKNIQYF.

The gene calls are TRBV5-4 and TRBJ2-3. The germline V gene encodes CDR1 SGHNT and CDR2 YYREEE (reference sequence). The CDR3 consists of 13 residues. CDR3 amino acids: CAIDRTGTDTQYF.

The genes are TRBV2 and TRBJ2-1; checking the TCRdb D call of TRBD1 is not possible without DNA. CDR1 SNHLY and CDR2 FYNNEI come from the germline V gene. The CDR3 covers 15 residues. The CDR3 sequence: CASSAGTGAYNEQFF.

This sequence joins TRBV5-5 and TRBJ2-1. Germline V CDR1 and CDR2: SGHKS, YYEKEE (reference sequence). The CDR3 is 13 residues long. This CDR3 reads CASSLGRSGDQFF.

The chain has TRBV5-1 and TRBJ2-1; the TRBD2 assignment by TCRdb is unverifiable without DNA. CDR1 and CDR2 from the germline V gene are SGHRS and YFSETQ. The CDR3 length is 17 residues. The CDR3 region is CASSSVPTSGRLNEQFF.